Here is one T cell receptor beta chain with its context. The source of the sample is a study of blood T cell repertoires in COVID-19. About the research overall: Nucleic acid was either cDNA or gDNA, and it came from T cells, B-cell-depleted T cells, or PBMCs.

CDR3 size: 17 residues. Germline CDR1 reads SGHNT; CDR2 reads YYREEE (reference sequence). Trimming removed 0 bases from V and 6 bases from J, with 16 bases in between. Profiled with immunoSEQ multiplex PCR; TCRdb holds only in-frame clones, not every one. Of approximately 450,000 clones detected, roughly nine tenths appear once; the ten largest clones hold approximately 2%. The chain recombines TRBV5-4 with TRBJ1-6; D remains unclear. This sequence originates from a woman between 18 and 29 years old with acute COVID-19. The sequenced material came from PBMCs or T cells enriched from blood (not recorded which). Here the CDR3 reads CASSLGHPNGINSPLHF. CDR3 DNA: TGTGCCAGCAGCTTGGGCCACCCGAACGGGATTAATTCACCCCTCCACTTT. The full variable domain, its missing parts supplied by reference TRBV5-4 and TRBJ1-6, is ETGVTQSPTHLIKTRGQQVTLRCSSQSGHNTVSWYQQALGQGPQFIFQYYREEENGRGNFPPRFSGLQFPNYSSELNVNALELDDSALYLCASSLGHPNGINSPLHFGNGTRLTVT.